This T cell receptor (beta chain) derives from a study of tumor and adjacent non-tumor tissue in lung cancer. Across the whole study: There were fewer than 15 adenocarcinoma, a couple of squamous cell carcinoma and 1 small cell lung cancer cases. Around 4.5 million productive TCRbeta reads were obtained per sample on average.

The study's findings and limits: Tumor repertoires had a smaller top 100 clone share than normal lung. Significantly higher TCR diversity was found in tumor than normal lung.

TCRbeta libraries were built with three rounds of nested PCR, modified from ARM-PCR. TCRdb reanalysed the multiplex PCR reads using MiXCR and keeps one entry per CDR3 protein. The sample lists some 100,000 distinct CDR3 sequences, 75% to 85% occurring once. The template was RNA from unsorted bulk tissue. The normal lung tissue was taken more than 3 cm from the tumor edge. In this sample, this clonotype turned up many times. Its antigen is currently unknown. This CDR3 is built from 15 residues. V dropped 0 bases and J dropped 0; count of bases not matched to a gene: 1. CDR1 is DFQATT, CDR2 SNEGSKA, per germline (reference sequence).

The rearrangement joins TRBV20-1 to TRBJ2-1; TRBD2 matches 8 bases. This receptor was taken from a man aged 60 to 69 with small cell lung cancer. The sample consisted of distant non-tumor lung tissue. The CDR3 bases are TGCAGTGCTAGAGATAGCGGGAACTCCTACAATGAGCAGTTCTTC. Translation gives CSARDSGNSYNEQFF.